This T cell receptor (beta chain) was captured in a study of CD8 T cells in Susac syndrome. As for the study in general: Patients with Susac syndrome had blood drawn and were at that point therapy-naive, on corticosteroids, or on intravenous immunoglobulin alone. Study results and caveats: Maximal CD8+ clonal expansion in Susac was observed within TEMRA cells and among active patients.

An amount of RNA that ranged from 0.5 to 1 ug was reverse transcribed with random hexamers. Each CDR3 protein gets one entry after TCRdb re-called the immunoSEQ multiplex PCR reads with MiXCR. The data show over 100,000 distinct CDR3 sequences, over 90% seen once. Germline assignment: CDR1 SEHNR and CDR2 FQNEAQ (reference sequence). The CDR3 extends over 16 amino acids. Trimming cost V 4 bases and J 1 base, with 16 bases left between them. As for this clonotype: The antigen remains undetermined.

The specimen was CD8+ T cells from PBMCs. The J gene is TRBJ2-5, the V gene TRBV7-9; possible D gene TRBD1, 6 bases. The TCR comes from a human donor with Susac syndrome. CDR3 residues: CASSYARTERQETQYF. CDR3 sequence (DNA): TGTGCCAGCAGCTACGCCCGGACAGAACGCCAAGAGACCCAGTACTTC. Supplemented by reference TRBV7-9 and TRBJ2-5, the full variable domain reads DTGVSQNPRHKITKRGQNVTFRCDPISEHNRLYWYRQTLGQGPEFLTYFQNEAQLEKSRLLSDRFSAERPKGSFSTLEIQRTEQGDSAMYLCASSYARTERQETQYFGPGTRLLVL.